This paragraph reports one T cell receptor (beta chain). Unique molecular identifiers were linked by the library to individual cDNA molecules. TCRdb processed the RACE reads anew with MiXCR; each CDR3 protein has one entry. The repertoire holds more than 80,000 distinct CDR3 sequences, 9.5% to 14% seen once, with around 3.6% in the top ten. The time point here: patch test 3, about 24 weeks after DPC sensitization. As to treatment: therapeutic diphenylcyclopropenone sensitization with weekly scalp DPC. The data were obtained in a study of human T cells and chemical hapten exposure. Looked up from germline, CDR1 is MDHEN and CDR2 is SYDVKM. This CDR3 spans 12 amino acids. Trimming stripped 6 bases from V and 12 bases from J, with 18 bases between.

The genes are TRBV28 and TRBJ2-7, with D unresolved. This sequence originates from a woman aged 45 to 65 with alopecia areata. Some clones in this sample may be carry-over from other donors' samples. Sequenced material: whole blood, taken in connection with sensitization to the hapten diphenylcyclopropenone (DPC). The CDR3 coding sequence is TGTGCCAGCAGCTTCCCCGGACGAAGCCCGTACTTC. This codes for CASSFPGRSPYF.